This TCR beta chain was profiled in a study of cytomegalovirus exposure and HLA in healthy donors. Overall study: An earlier analysis found 120 million or so unique TCR beta sequences from roughly 170 million T cells.

Germline CDR1 is GTSNPN and CDR2 is SVGIG (reference sequence). V shed 0 bases and J shed 1 base, with 15 bases lying between them. The CDR3 spans 16 residues. PCR primers comprised 60 Vbeta and 13 Jbeta primers. The data were produced by immunoSEQ multiplex PCR, yet TCRdb's version contains in-frame clones alone and is incomplete. The table lists 150,000 or so clones, about 80% of them singletons. Study observations and caveats: Beyond CMV serostatus, there was no information to go on about immune exposure. Rare sequences made up most TCRs, while some public TCRs were found in many donors. Researchers catalogued about 150 TCR beta chains as cytomegalovirus-associated.

About this clone: The antigen remains undetermined.

The rearrangement uses TRBV30 and TRBJ2-5, with D maybe TRBD2 (6 bases). The sequence was collected from a man aged 25-45 years in good health and CMV-seropositive. Sequencing was performed on PBMCs. CDR3 sequence reads: CAWSVWRAGVQETQYF. The CDR3 nucleotides are TGTGCCTGGAGTGTATGGAGGGCTGGGGTCCAAGAGACCCAGTACTTC.